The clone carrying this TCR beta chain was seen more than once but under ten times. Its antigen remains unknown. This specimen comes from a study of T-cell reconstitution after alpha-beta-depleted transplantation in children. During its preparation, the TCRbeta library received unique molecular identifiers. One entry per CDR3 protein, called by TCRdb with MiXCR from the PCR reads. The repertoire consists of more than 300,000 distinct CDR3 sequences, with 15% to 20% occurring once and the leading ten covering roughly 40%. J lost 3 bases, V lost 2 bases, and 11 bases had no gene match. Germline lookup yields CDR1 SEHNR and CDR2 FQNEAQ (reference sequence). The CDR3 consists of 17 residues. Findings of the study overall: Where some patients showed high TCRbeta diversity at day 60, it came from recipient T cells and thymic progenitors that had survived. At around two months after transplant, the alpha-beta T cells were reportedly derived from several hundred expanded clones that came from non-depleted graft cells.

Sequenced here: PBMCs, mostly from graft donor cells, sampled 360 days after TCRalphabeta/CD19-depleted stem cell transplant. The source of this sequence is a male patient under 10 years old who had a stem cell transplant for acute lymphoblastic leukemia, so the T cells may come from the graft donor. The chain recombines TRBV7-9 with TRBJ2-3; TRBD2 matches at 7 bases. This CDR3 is CASSLSPPGLPTDTQYF. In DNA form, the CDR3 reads TGTGCCAGCAGCTTAAGCCCTCCGGGACTACCAACAGATACGCAGTATTTT.